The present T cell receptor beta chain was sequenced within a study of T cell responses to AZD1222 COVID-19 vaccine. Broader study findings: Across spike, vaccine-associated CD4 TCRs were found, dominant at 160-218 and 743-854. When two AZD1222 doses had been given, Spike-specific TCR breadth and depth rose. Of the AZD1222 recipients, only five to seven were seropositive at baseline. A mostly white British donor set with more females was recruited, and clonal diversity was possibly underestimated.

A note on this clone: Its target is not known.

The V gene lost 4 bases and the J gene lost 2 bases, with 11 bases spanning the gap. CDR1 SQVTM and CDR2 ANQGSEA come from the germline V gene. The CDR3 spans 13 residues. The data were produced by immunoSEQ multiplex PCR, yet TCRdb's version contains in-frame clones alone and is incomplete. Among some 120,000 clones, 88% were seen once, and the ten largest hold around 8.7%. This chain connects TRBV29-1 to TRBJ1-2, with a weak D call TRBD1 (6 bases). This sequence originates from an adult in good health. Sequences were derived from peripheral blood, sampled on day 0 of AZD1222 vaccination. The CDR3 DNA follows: TGCAGCGTTGGGACAACAGGGAACTATGGCTACACCTTC. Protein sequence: CSVGTTGNYGYTF.